Listed here is a single TCR beta chain. Its antigen remains unknown. A multiplex PCR was run with 60 Vbeta primers and 13 Jbeta primers. Sequenced by immunoSEQ multiplex PCR; TCRdb stores in-frame clones only, minus some. In the table there are some 120,000 clones, around 73% of which are singletons. This CDR3 spans 16 amino acids. CDR1 is LNHNV, CDR2 YYDKDF, per germline (reference sequence). After removal of 2 bases from V and 2 bases from J, the junction contained 4 bases not matched to a gene. The data are from a study of cytomegalovirus exposure and HLA in healthy donors. Study-wide findings and caveats: In a later analysis, a missense DCLRE1C variant was linked to TCR beta V- and J-gene trimming. The later analysis indicated that the majority of CMV-associated TCR beta chains appeared HLA-restricted.

The V call is TRBV15, the J call TRBJ2-5; 11 nucleotides agree with TRBD1. This receptor was taken from a man between 50 and 59 years old in good health and CMV-seronegative. The source material was PBMCs. The CDR3 here is CATSRTGTGGQETQYF. The CDR3, as DNA: TGTGCCACCAGCAGAACCGGGACAGGGGGTCAAGAGACCCAGTACTTC.